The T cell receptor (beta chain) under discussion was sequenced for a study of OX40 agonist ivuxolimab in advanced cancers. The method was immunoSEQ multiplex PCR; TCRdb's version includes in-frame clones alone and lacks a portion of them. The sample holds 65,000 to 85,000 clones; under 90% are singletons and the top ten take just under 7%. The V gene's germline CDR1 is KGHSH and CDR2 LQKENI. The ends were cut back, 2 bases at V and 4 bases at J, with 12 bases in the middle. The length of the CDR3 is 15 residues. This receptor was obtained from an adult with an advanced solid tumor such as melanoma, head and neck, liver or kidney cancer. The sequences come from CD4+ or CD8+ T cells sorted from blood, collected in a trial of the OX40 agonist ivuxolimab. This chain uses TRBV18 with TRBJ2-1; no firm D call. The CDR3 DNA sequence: TGTGCCAGCTCACCATCCGGCGTACAGTACAATGAGCAGTTCTTC. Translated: CASSPSGVQYNEQFF.